Each of the 5 T cell receptor beta chains below was sequenced from the same sample in a study of T-cell reconstitution after alpha-beta-depleted transplantation in children. TCRbeta library construction was performed incorporating unique molecular identifiers. TCRdb fed the PCR reads into MiXCR, producing one record per CDR3 protein. The profile shows 100,000 or so distinct CDR3 sequences, around a sixth of them singletons. The input for sequencing was PBMCs, mostly from graft donor cells, taken 180 days after TCRalphabeta/CD19-depleted stem cell transplant. Every receptor here comes from a male patient aged 2-9 years who had a stem cell transplant for acute lymphoblastic leukemia, so the T cells may come from the graft donor.

DNA for the CDR3: TGTGCTAGTGGCCCGCCCGGGACTAGTGGCCTCTACAATGAGCAGTTCTTC. This codes for CASGPPGTSGLYNEQFF. The chain links TRBV12-5 to TRBJ2-1; TRBD2 agrees at 8 bases. The CDR3 spans 17 residues. With V trimmed by 6 bases and J by 3 bases, 13 bases remained unmatched. Germline CDR1 reads LGHNT; CDR2 reads FRNRAP. Supplemented by reference TRBV12-5 and TRBJ2-1, the full variable domain reads DARVTQTPRHKVTEMGQEVTMRCQPILGHNTVFWYRQTMMQGLELLAYFRNRAPLDDSGMPKDRFSAEMPDATLATLKIQPSEPRDSAVYFCASGPPGTSGLYNEQFFGPGTRLTVL.

V and J are TRBV6-2 or TRBV6-3 and TRBJ2-3; 7 positions agree with TRBD1. Germline V gene data show CDR1 as MNHEY and CDR2 as SVGEGT. With 6 bases clipped from V and 2 bases from J, the junction kept 8 bases outside the gene matches. CDR3 length equals 15 residues. The CDR3 DNA reads as TGTGCCAGCAGCCCAGGGACAGCCTACACAGATACGCAGTATTTT. Encoded protein: CASSPGTAYTDTQYF.

A few counts support this clonotype. The gene calls are TRBV7-6 and TRBJ2-5; a possible D gene is TRBD1 (5 bases). CDR3 length: 14 amino acids. Trimming stripped 4 bases from V and 4 bases from J, with 13 bases between. The V gene's germline CDR1 is SGHVS and CDR2 FNYEAQ. Written as DNA, the CDR3 is TGTGCCAGCAGCTGGAGTGGGGCGGCAGAGACCCAGTACTTC. It codes for CASSWSGAAETQYF.

The chain carries TRBV5-1 and TRBJ2-7, with D perhaps assigned TRBD1 or TRBD2 (5 bases each). Germline CDR1 is SGHRS and CDR2 is YFSETQ. This CDR3 comprises 14 residues. Trimming took 1 base from V and 2 from J, leaving 10 bases between them. The CDR3 is CASSLRGATYEQYF. In DNA, the CDR3 is TGCGCCAGCAGCTTGAGAGGGGCGACCTACGAGCAGTACTTC.

The V gene is TRBV27, the J gene TRBJ2-1; D is perhaps TRBD2 (7 bases). The ends were cut back, 6 bases at V and 6 bases at J, with 18 bases in the middle. CDR1 is MNHEY, CDR2 SMNVEV, per germline (reference sequence). The CDR3 covers 15 residues. The CDR3 region has the DNA TGTGCCAGCAGCCACGGGGGGCGTTTGGGCAATGAGCAGTTCTTC. Its translation is CASSHGGRLGNEQFF.